The 8 T cell receptor beta chains below all came from one sample that was sequenced in a study of early T cells in non-severe SARS-CoV-2 infection. TCRdb independently ran MiXCR on the 5' RACE reads; one entry per CDR3 protein. This sample has 60,000 to 80,000 distinct CDR3 sequences; 9.5% to 15% occur once, and the top ten carry roughly 3.8%. Sample: whole blood. Receptor source: an adult who was a healthcare worker with PCR-confirmed SARS-CoV-2 infection or an uninfected control (not recorded which).

This clonotype was picked up a small number of times. The rearrangement joins TRBV2 to TRBJ2-2; weak D call: TRBD2 (5 bases). The CDR3 length is 15 residues. Trimming removed 8 bases from V and 0 bases from J, with 13 bases in between. CDR1 SNHLY and CDR2 FYNNEI come from the germline V gene. For the CDR3, the DNA is TGTGCCAGCTCCGGGGTAGCAGCGAACACCGGGGAGCTGTTTTTT. Its translation is CASSGVAANTGELFF.

This clonotype was seen at least ten times. The V call is TRBV28, the J call TRBJ2-7, with D possibly TRBD2 on 5 matching bases. There are 12 residues in the CDR3. Trimming removed 6 bases from V and 4 bases from J, with 10 bases in between. Germline V gene sequence: CDR1 MDHEN, CDR2 SYDVKM. CDR3 nucleotide sequence: TGTGCCAGCAGAGGGAGTCGGTACGAGCAGTACTTC. Its protein is CASRGSRYEQYF.

This clonotype was detected a few times. The chain uses TRBV6-5 and TRBJ2-2; D is uncertain. Germline V gene data show CDR1 as MNHEY and CDR2 as SVGAGI. The CDR3 covers 12 residues. The ends were cut back, 6 bases at V and 7 bases at J, with 9 bases in the middle. DNA for the CDR3: TGTGCCAGCAGGCTCCCTGGCGGGGAGCTGTTTTTT. Its protein is CASRLPGGELFF.

The table lists this clonotype with a few counts. The chain joins TRBV14 to TRBJ2-7; D tentatively fits TRBD1 or TRBD2 (5 bases each). CDR1 SGHDN and CDR2 FVKESK come from the germline V gene. V lost 4 bases to trimming and J lost 0 bases, with 16 bases between them. This CDR3 is 16 amino acids long. This CDR3 reads CASSLLPGASSYEQYF. Here the CDR3 DNA reads TGTGCCAGCAGCCTCCTGCCCGGGGCGAGCTCCTACGAGCAGTACTTC.

A remark on this clonotype: Without the conserved terminal phenylalanine or tryptophan, this CDR3 likely stems from a read error. The chain carries TRBV24-1 and TRBJ2-2; possibly TRBD2 for D (6 bases). Germline CDR1 KGHDR, CDR2 SFDVKD. This CDR3 has 15 amino acids. Trimming removed 3 bases from V and 3 bases from J, with 10 bases in between. CDR3 loop: CATSDPAGYTGELFI. DNA for the CDR3: TGTGCCACCAGTGATCCGGCGGGATACACCGGGGAGCTGTTTATT.

By proportion, this clonotype is medium-sized. CDR3 nucleotides: TGCAGTGCTAAACCGGGACTAGCAACTGGTGAGCAGTTCTTC. Translated: CSAKPGLATGEQFF. This sequence joins TRBV20-1 and TRBJ2-1, with 9 bases aligning to TRBD2. The CDR3 is 14 residues long. CDR1 and CDR2 from the germline V gene are DFQATT and SNEGSKA (reference sequence). J lost 9 bases, V lost 4 bases, and 10 bases had no gene match.

In DNA, the CDR3 is TGTGCCAGCAGCTTCCACTCTGGGGCCAACGTCCTGACTTTC. Translating gives CASSFHSGANVLTF. The chain links TRBV7-9 to TRBJ2-6; no clear D gene. The CDR3 sequence is 14 residues long. Germline loops: CDR1 SEHNR, CDR2 FQNEAQ (reference sequence). The ends were cut back, 3 bases at V and 0 bases at J, with 3 bases in the middle.

A few counts support this clonotype. Written as DNA, the CDR3 is TGCGCCAGCGGAAGGGACAGCTTCAATGAGCAGTTCTTC. Its protein is CASGRDSFNEQFF. The V and J genes are TRBV5-1 and TRBJ2-1, with 7 bases fitting TRBD1. The V segment lost 7 bases and the J segment 6 bases; nucleotides outside the gene matches: 7. The CDR3 spans 13 residues. Germline values: CDR1 SGHRS, CDR2 YFSETQ.